This entry lists 13 T cell receptor beta chains sequenced from one sample in a study of shared clonotypes between healthy human individuals. The method was immunoSEQ multiplex PCR; TCRdb's version includes in-frame clones alone and lacks a portion of them. The table includes hundreds of thousands of clones, about 96% detected once. Material: memory CD8+ T cells sorted from blood. Subset in this sample: CD45RO+ cells pooled with CCR7-negative TemRA cells. These receptors were obtained from a man aged 25-40 years in good health.

J is TRBJ2-7 and V is TRBV4-2, with 10 positions matching TRBD1. Trimming at V came to 2 bases and at J to 4 bases, leaving 5 bases not matched to a gene. This CDR3 is 15 amino acids long. Germline CDR1 is LGHNA and CDR2 is YNFKEQ. CDR3 bases: TGTGCCAGCAGCCAATCTCCGGGACAGGGGTACGAGCAGTACTTC. Translation gives CASSQSPGQGYEQYF.

The gene calls are TRBV5-6 and TRBJ2-3, with 10 bases that match TRBD2. J gave up 3 bases and V 7 bases, and 11 bases lay outside the gene matches. The germline V gene encodes CDR1 SGHDT and CDR2 YYEEEE. The CDR3 length is 16 residues. In nucleotides, the CDR3 is TGTGCCAGCCTCCTAGCGGGAGCCTTCTTGACAGATACGCAGTATTTT. It translates to CASLLAGAFLTDTQYF.

This chain connects TRBV6-5 to TRBJ1-4; no clear D. V was trimmed by 0 bases and J by 8 bases, leaving 10 bases between them. This CDR3 has 14 residues. Germline CDR1 and CDR2: MNHEY and SVGAGI. As DNA, the CDR3 is TGTGCCAGCAGTTACTCGATTCAAGGGGAAAAACTGTTTTTT. Translation gives CASSYSIQGEKLFF.

The sample holds one count of this clone. The rearrangement uses TRBV7-6 and TRBJ2-2; D call uncertain. V gave up 0 bases and J gave up 2 bases, with 10 bases separating them. Germline CDR1 SGHVS, CDR2 FNYEAQ. The CDR3 loop spans 16 amino acids. CDR3 nucleotide sequence: TGTGCCAGCAGCTTAGCGCTGCAGCCTAACACCGGGGAGCTGTTTTTT. Amino acid sequence: CASSLALQPNTGELFF.

The rearrangement links TRBV10-3 to TRBJ2-2; 8 positions match TRBD1. Per the germline V gene, CDR1 is ENHRY and CDR2 is SYGVKD. V was clipped by 4 bases and J by 3 bases; unmatched bases: 4. The CDR3 is made up of 15 amino acids. CDR3 sequence reads: CAISAPTGDTGELFF. The DNA for the CDR3 is TGTGCCATCAGTGCTCCGACAGGGGACACCGGGGAGCTGTTTTTT.

This chain connects TRBV5-6 to TRBJ2-1; D possibly corresponds to TRBD2 (6 bases). The germline V gene encodes CDR1 SGHDT and CDR2 YYEEEE. This CDR3 contains 13 residues. Trimming removed 4 bases at V and 4 bases at J, with 9 bases between. CDR3 sequence reads: CASSPGLYNEQFF. DNA of the CDR3: TGTGCCAGCAGCCCGGGACTTTACAATGAGCAGTTCTTC.

The rearrangement joins TRBV2 to TRBJ1-4, with D tentatively TRBD1 (6 bases). Germline CDR1 SNHLY, CDR2 FYNNEI. CDR3 length: 16 residues. Trimming shortened V by 1 base and J by 4 bases, and 13 bases separated the two germline ends. CDR3 residues: CASSEGGLTLNEKLFF. In nucleotides, the CDR3 is TGTGCCAGCAGTGAAGGGGGGCTAACACTTAATGAAAAACTGTTTTTT. Drawing the rest from reference TRBV2 and TRBJ1-4, the complete variable domain is EPEVTQTPSHQVTQMGQEVILRCVPISNHLYFYWYRQILGQKVEFLVSFYNNEISEKSEIFDDQFSVERPDGSNFTLKIRSTKLEDSAMYFCASSEGGLTLNEKLFFGSGTQLSVL.

This rearrangement joins TRBV5-6 to TRBJ2-1, with 13 bases identical to TRBD2. V gave up 3 bases and J gave up 8 bases; unmatched junction bases: 8. The CDR3 has 16 amino acids. Germline V gene data show CDR1 as SGHDT and CDR2 as YYEEEE. The CDR3 loop is CASSWEGTSGTDEQFF. The CDR3 bases are TGTGCCAGCAGCTGGGAAGGGACTAGCGGGACTGATGAGCAGTTCTTC.

This clone was counted a single time. Other DNA sequences in the same sample also yield this CDR3. J is TRBJ2-5 and V is TRBV5-1; TRBD2 matches 9 bases. The germline V gene has CDR1 SGHRS and CDR2 YFSETQ. CDR3 size: 16 residues. Trimming cost V 4 bases and J 4 bases; bases outside gene matches: 11. This CDR3 is CASSRGRGAGGETQYF. In nucleotides, the CDR3 is TGCGCCAGCAGCCGGGGTCGGGGAGCGGGAGGAGAGACCCAGTACTTC.

V gene TRBV6-1 combines with J gene TRBJ2-3; no reliable D call. This CDR3 contains 12 residues. Trimming cost V 4 bases and J 7 bases, with 9 bases left between them. Germline V gene data show CDR1 as MNHNS and CDR2 as SASEGT. This CDR3 reads CASSVYGNTQYF. The CDR3 DNA sequence: TGTGCCAGCAGTGTTTATGGGAATACGCAGTATTTT.

The chain recombines TRBV7-9 with TRBJ2-3; 15 nucleotides align to TRBD2. The CDR3 spans 16 residues. V dropped 5 bases and J dropped 4; count of bases not matched to a gene: 4. Germline CDR1 reads SEHNR; CDR2 reads FQNEAQ (reference sequence). The CDR3 DNA reads TGTGCCAGCAGCGCGGGACTAGCGGGAGGCTCAGATACGCAGTATTTT. It encodes CASSAGLAGGSDTQYF.

The sample holds one count of this clone. The sample holds other DNA sequences that translate to the same CDR3. The chain uses TRBV5-1 and TRBJ2-3; possible D gene TRBD2, 5 bases. The CDR3 is made up of 13 amino acids. CDR1 is SGHRS and CDR2 is YFSETQ in the germline V gene. The V end was cut by 2 bases, the J end by 1 base, with 5 bases between. The CDR3 bases are TGCGCCAGCAGCTTACTAGGCACAGATACGCAGTATTTT. This translates into CASSLLGTDTQYF.

The gene calls are TRBV13 and TRBJ1-2, with TRBD1 identical over 8 bases. The germline V gene encodes CDR1 PRHDT and CDR2 FYEKMQ (reference sequence). V lost 4 bases to trimming and J lost 4 bases; unmatched junction nucleotides: 5. The CDR3 sequence is 14 residues long. CDR3 in DNA: TGTGCCAGCAGCTCAAGACAGGGGCGCTATGGCTACACCTTC. Its protein is CASSSRQGRYGYTF.